This T cell receptor beta chain originates from a study of blood T cell repertoires in COVID-19. The wider study: Collection of acute and convalescent COVID-19 samples took place in the United States, Italy and Spain. Sources were T cells, B-cell-depleted T cells, or PBMCs; the material itself was cDNA or gDNA.

V was shortened by 3 bases and J by 0 bases, with 9 bases between the two germline ends. Per germline, CDR1 KGHSH and CDR2 LQKENI. The CDR3 length is 14 residues. Original processing methods: Estimated nucleated cell counts came from reference gene primer amplification. Assay: immunoSEQ multiplex PCR; the TCRdb copy retains only in-frame clones and omits some. V and J calls plus clone size are reproduced from that table; the DNA served to infer D and trimming. The sample includes some 150,000 clones, 80% to 90% of them seen just once. This clone has only one observation. The sequence was obtained from a woman between 55 and 75 years old with active COVID-19. Sequenced: peripheral blood. The chain uses TRBV18 and TRBJ2-7; D might be TRBD1 (5 bases). The DNA for the CDR3 is TGTGCCAGCTCACCGACAGCTAGCTCCTACGAGCAGTACTTC. Translated, it gives CASSPTASSYEQYF.